The text below deals with one T cell receptor (beta chain). This specimen belongs to a study of blood T cell repertoires in COVID-19. On the study more broadly: Italy, Spain and the United States were the sources of the convalescent and acute COVID-19 samples.

Authors' processing steps: Counts of nucleated cells, estimated from reference gene primer amplification, were obtained. The table came from immunoSEQ multiplex PCR; TCRdb's copy has only in-frame clones and leaves some out. The V and J calls and clone size are taken from that table; D and trimming were inferred from the DNA. The repertoire holds a few hundred thousand clones, with around 82% as singletons. The CDR3 is 15 residues long. V was trimmed by 5 bases and J by 4 bases, leaving 17 bases between them. Germline values: CDR1 LGHDT, CDR2 YNNKEL (reference sequence). This sequence was found in a woman aged 40 to 50 with acute COVID-19. Sequencing was carried out using PBMCs or T cells enriched from blood (not recorded which). This chain joins TRBV3-1 (or the pseudogene TRBV3-2) and TRBJ1-1; maybe TRBD1 (5 bases). This CDR3 is CASSFARPTGTEAFF. CDR3 DNA: TGTGCCAGCAGCTTTGCTAGACCCACAGGCACTGAAGCTTTCTTT.